The clone carrying this T cell receptor beta chain was observed a few times. Its antigen is as yet unknown. TCRdb analysed the 5' RACE reads with MiXCR anew, one entry per CDR3 protein. The data contain around 320,000 distinct CDR3 sequences, roughly a tenth of them singletons. The data were obtained in a study of T cells after yellow fever vaccination. Trimming removed 1 base at V and 3 bases at J, with 14 bases between. Germline assignment: CDR1 SGHTA and CDR2 FQGNSA. CDR3 length: 16 residues. Study-wide points: Re-detected after boosting: most primary clones, around 96% of CD4 and roughly 90% of CD8.

The chain recombines TRBV7-2 with TRBJ2-3; D may be TRBD1 (5 bases). This specimen consisted of CD4+ T cells sorted from PBMCs, obtained 45 days after the yellow fever booster vaccination. The source of this sequence is a man between 18 and 29 years old who received the YFV17D yellow fever vaccine. The CDR3 region has the DNA TGTGCCAGCAGCTTAGTCTATTGGCAGGGAACAGATACGCAGTATTTT. Protein sequence: CASSLVYWQGTDTQYF.